This record looks at one T cell receptor beta chain sequence and its context. These data originate in a study of cytomegalovirus exposure and HLA in healthy donors. PCR involved 60 Vbeta and 13 Jbeta primers. Repertoires were generated with immunoSEQ multiplex PCR, while TCRdb's copy carries only in-frame clones and drops some. The sample lists about 250,000 clones; around 90% were seen once. The CDR3 spans 12 residues. Trimming removed 8 bases at V and 1 base at J, with 8 bases between. Per the germline V gene, CDR1 is SNHLY and CDR2 is FYNNEI. Sequenced: PBMCs. This sequence joins TRBV2 and TRBJ1-1, with D unclear. The TCR was taken from a girl between 2 and 10 years old in good health and CMV-seronegative. This CDR3 is CASLGGNTEAFF. The CDR3 DNA is TGTGCCAGCTTGGGAGGGAACACTGAAGCTTTCTTT.